This T cell receptor (beta chain) was captured by sequencing in a study of cytomegalovirus exposure and HLA in healthy donors. The study's findings and limits: Near-uniform donor sequencing depth was presumed by presence/absence analyses. Apart from CMV serostatus, no immune exposure information was available.

This clone has a handful of counts. Its matching antigen is unknown. Other DNA sequences of this sample code for an identical CDR3. The PCR ran on 60 Vbeta and 13 Jbeta primers. Generated by immunoSEQ multiplex PCR, the TCRdb table keeps only in-frame clones and is missing some. Among about 82,000 clones listed, roughly 80% were seen once. In germline, CDR1 is MNHNS, CDR2 SASEGT. V lost 3 bases to trimming and J lost 0 bases, with 5 bases between them. This CDR3 has 13 residues. Sequencing was done on a sample of PBMCs. The receptor was isolated from a human donor in good health. The J gene is TRBJ1-2, the V gene TRBV6-1, with D possibly being TRBD1 (5 bases). The CDR3 nucleotides are TGTGCCAGCAGTGAGACAGCTAACTATGGCTACACCTTC. Protein product: CASSETANYGYTF.